This T cell receptor (beta chain) was recorded in a study of blood T cell repertoires in COVID-19. Germline assignment: CDR1 LNHDA and CDR2 SQIVND (reference sequence). Trimming pared 3 bases from V and 2 bases from J, leaving 4 bases between. The CDR3 has 12 amino acids. Some clones are missing from TCRdb's copy, which holds only in-frame ones; the method was immunoSEQ multiplex PCR. Seen here are some 50,000 clones, about 82% observed once, and the top ten hold around 2.2%. This sequence originates from an older woman with acute or convalescent COVID-19. The chain has TRBV19 and TRBJ1-2; D uncertain. Sequencing used peripheral blood. CDR3 loop: CASSIPNYGYTF. In DNA, the CDR3 is TGTGCCAGTAGTATCCCAAACTATGGCTACACCTTC.